Listed here are 31 T cell receptor beta chains from one sample, sequenced in a study of OX40 agonist ivuxolimab in advanced cancers. Here immunoSEQ multiplex PCR was the method, and the copy in TCRdb shows in-frame clones only, minus some. The sample has about 40,000 clones, approximately 90% seen once. This specimen was CD4+ or CD8+ T cells sorted from blood, taken in a trial of the OX40 agonist ivuxolimab. These receptors originate from an adult with an advanced solid tumor such as melanoma, head and neck, liver or kidney cancer.

V is TRBV11-2 and J is TRBJ2-1; TRBD2 agrees at 7 bases. The J segment lost 1 base and the V segment lost 1 base, leaving 1 base of the junction unmatched. Germline V lookup: CDR1 SGHAT, CDR2 FQNNGV. The CDR3 consists of 15 residues. This chain's CDR3 is CASSLASGSYNEQFF. CDR3 DNA: TGTGCCAGCAGCTTAGCTAGCGGATCCTACAATGAGCAGTTCTTC.

This clone was detected many times. This chain uses TRBV7-3 with TRBJ2-1, with 12 positions matching TRBD2. There are 15 residues in the CDR3. The V segment lost 5 bases and the J segment 10 bases; nucleotides outside the gene matches: 9. CDR1 and CDR2 from the germline V gene are SGHTA and FQGTGA. The DNA of the CDR3 is TGTGCCAGCAGCCCCGGGACTAGCGGGCCGGGGGAGCAGTTCTTC. Residues: CASSPGTSGPGEQFF.

V gene TRBV6-5 combines with J gene TRBJ2-7; D is perhaps TRBD1 (5 bases). Germline assignment: CDR1 MNHEY and CDR2 SVGAGI. The CDR3 extends over 15 amino acids. V was shortened by 2 bases and J by 3 bases, with 14 bases between the two germline ends. The CDR3 sequence is CASSYGDSPLYEQYF. The CDR3 region has the DNA TGTGCCAGCAGTTACGGCGACAGTCCCCTCTACGAGCAGTACTTC.

This chain links TRBV2 with TRBJ2-5; 7 positions agree with TRBD1. Gene TRBJ2-7 matches the end of the DNA better, so the J call may be wrong. The germline CDR1 and CDR2 sequences are SNHLY and FYNNEI. The CDR3 has 14 amino acids. The CDR3 bases are TGTGCCAGCAGTGAAGGACAGGGTCGGCACGAGCAGTACTTC. As protein: CASSEGQGRHEQYF.

The CDR3 spells CASSQDGWVGATDTQYF. As DNA, the CDR3 is TGCGCCAGCAGCCAAGATGGGTGGGTGGGGGCCACAGATACGCAGTATTTT. The V and J genes are TRBV4-1 and TRBJ2-3, with D perhaps matching TRBD1 (6 bases). Trimming took off 0 bases at V and 2 bases at J, with 15 bases between the two ends. The germline CDR1 and CDR2 sequences are MGHRA and YSYEKL. This CDR3 has 17 residues.

The gene calls are TRBV5-6 and TRBJ2-1, with a possible D match to TRBD1 (6 bases). V was pared by 0 bases and J by 4 bases, with 8 bases between. The CDR3 is 14 amino acids. Germline values: CDR1 SGHDT, CDR2 YYEEEE. The chain's CDR3 is CASSLGTVYNEQFF. CDR3 in DNA: TGTGCCAGCAGCTTGGGGACAGTATACAATGAGCAGTTCTTC.

This CDR3 reads CASSIEEGAVTDTQYF. The CDR3 bases are TGTGCCAGTAGTATAGAGGAGGGAGCTGTCACAGATACGCAGTATTTT. The V and J genes are TRBV19 and TRBJ2-3, with a possible D match to TRBD2 (6 bases). The germline V gene has CDR1 LNHDA and CDR2 SQIVND (reference sequence). The length of the CDR3 is 16 residues. V lost 0 bases and J lost 2, with 12 bases in between.

V and J are TRBV19 and TRBJ2-7; D may be TRBD2 (6 bases). Germline values: CDR1 LNHDA, CDR2 SQIVND (reference sequence). The CDR3 is 14 residues long. V was cut by 3 bases and J by 1 base, with 10 bases left in between. The CDR3 bases are TGTGCCAGTAGTATCCAGGGACTTTCCTACGAGCAGTACTTC. Amino acids: CASSIQGLSYEQYF.

J is TRBJ2-5 and V is TRBV30; 9 bases fit TRBD2. Trimming removed 3 bases from V and 7 bases from J; junction bases left unmatched: 6. Germline loops: CDR1 GTSNPN, CDR2 SVGIG (reference sequence). This CDR3 comprises 13 residues. CDR3 nucleotide sequence: TGTGCCTGGAGGCTCACGACTAGCGGGACCCAGTACTTC. Its translation: CAWRLTTSGTQYF.

This chain connects TRBV15 to TRBJ2-6; D perhaps matches TRBD2 (5 bases). Trimming removed 3 bases at V and 4 bases at J, with 7 bases between. Per germline, CDR1 LNHNV and CDR2 YYDKDF (reference sequence). The CDR3 consists of 14 residues. The DNA of the CDR3 is TGTGCCACCAGCAGGGACTCAGGGGCCAACGTCCTGACTTTC. This sequence encodes CATSRDSGANVLTF.

The rearrangement joins TRBV15 to TRBJ2-1, with D possibly matching TRBD2 (5 bases). The CDR3 runs 16 residues. The V end lost 4 bases, the J end lost 5 bases, and 18 bases lay between the germline ends. The germline CDR1 and CDR2 sequences are LNHNV and YYDKDF (reference sequence). As DNA, the CDR3 is TGTGCCACCAGCAAAAAAGCGGAGGCAATACACAATGAGCAGTTCTTC. Protein product: CATSKKAEAIHNEQFF. The complete variable domain, with remaining parts taken from reference TRBV15 and TRBJ2-1, reads DAMVIQNPRYQVTQFGKPVTLSCSQTLNHNVMYWYQQKSSQAPKLLFHYYDKDFNNEADTPDNFQSRRPNTSFCFLDIRSPGLGDTAMYLCATSKKAEAIHNEQFFGPGTRLTVL.

V usage is TRBV5-1 and J usage is TRBJ1-5; no firm D call. Germline V gives CDR1 SGHRS, CDR2 YFSETQ. This CDR3 is built from 14 residues. Between the trimmed V and J ends, which lost 0 bases and 5 bases, there was a span of 9 bases. This CDR3 is CASSLERFDQPQHF. CDR3 in DNA: TGCGCCAGCAGCTTGGAGAGGTTCGATCAGCCCCAGCATTTT. Combining the CDR3 with reference TRBV5-1 and TRBJ1-5 gives the whole variable domain KAGVTQTPRYLIKTRGQQVTLSCSPISGHRSVSWYQQTPGQGLQFLFEYFSETQRNKGNFPGRFSGRQFSNSRSEMNVSTLELGDSALYLCASSLERFDQPQHFGDGTRLSIL.

The chain couples TRBV28 to TRBJ2-1, with TRBD2 identical over 8 bases. The CDR3 spans 16 residues. Trimming took 6 bases from V and 6 from J; bases not matched to a gene: 13. Germline CDR1 MDHEN, CDR2 SYDVKM. This chain's CDR3 is CASSDTTGGGLNEQFF. The CDR3, as DNA: TGTGCCAGCAGCGACACCACGGGGGGGGGTCTCAATGAGCAGTTCTTC.

The rearrangement joins TRBV7-6 to TRBJ2-7, with D unresolved. The germline V gene has CDR1 SGHVS and CDR2 FNYEAQ. V dropped 2 bases and J dropped 2 bases, with 10 bases sitting between them. CDR3 length equals 14 residues. Here the CDR3 reads CASSLLLNTYEQYF. DNA for the CDR3: TGTGCCAGCAGCTTACTCTTGAACACCTACGAGCAGTACTTC.

This chain joins TRBV23-1 and TRBJ1-1; tentatively, D is TRBD1 (5 bases). TRBV23-1 carries the ORF label, with uncertain function. V shed 4 bases and J shed 1 base, with 19 bases lying between them. CDR3 length: 17 amino acids. CDR3 region: CASSLQNSVGTNTEAFF. For the CDR3, the DNA is TGCGCCAGCAGTCTCCAGAATTCTGTCGGGACGAACACTGAAGCTTTCTTT.

The genes are TRBV30 and TRBJ2-3, with unresolved D. The germline CDR1 and CDR2 sequences are GTSNPN and SVGIG (reference sequence). Trimming left V 7 bases short and J 2 bases short, with 7 bases between. The CDR3 is made up of 11 amino acids. The CDR3, as DNA: TGTGCCTCGTACTTCACAGATACGCAGTATTTT. Its protein product is CASYFTDTQYF.

This rearrangement joins TRBV11-1 to TRBJ1-2; tentatively, D is TRBD1 (6 bases). The germline CDR1 and CDR2 sequences are SGHAT and FQDESV (reference sequence). The germline V and J ends were trimmed by 6 bases and 5 bases, with 19 bases remaining between them. This CDR3 comprises 15 residues. The CDR3 loop reads CASSDGSRGTYGYTF. CDR3 sequence (DNA): TGTGCCAGCAGTGATGGTAGCAGGGGTACGTATGGCTACACCTTC.

The chain links TRBV7-9 to TRBJ2-7; 8 bases map to TRBD1. This CDR3 has 15 residues. Trimming took 5 bases from V and 4 from J; bases not matched to a gene: 10. CDR1 is SEHNR, CDR2 FQNEAQ, per germline (reference sequence). The CDR3 spells CASSLGQGLGYEQYF. CDR3 sequence (DNA): TGTGCCAGCAGCCTCGGACAGGGATTGGGTTACGAGCAGTACTTC.

The chain joins TRBV28 to TRBJ2-1; 10 nucleotides align to TRBD1. Germline trimming cut 9 bases from V and 4 bases from J; bases unmatched to any gene: 9. The CDR3 is 15 residues long. Looked up from germline, CDR1 is MDHEN and CDR2 is SYDVKM. The chain's CDR3 is CASEGGQGMYNEQFF. In DNA, the CDR3 is TGTGCCAGTGAGGGGGGACAGGGGATGTACAATGAGCAGTTCTTC.

This rearrangement joins TRBV28 to TRBJ2-3, with a tentative D call TRBD1 (6 bases). This CDR3 spans 16 amino acids. V was clipped by 6 bases and J by 2 bases, with 18 bases between them. Germline V CDR1 and CDR2: MDHEN, SYDVKM. The CDR3 is CASSDRTAKPTDTQYF. CDR3 DNA: TGTGCCAGCAGCGATCGGACAGCTAAACCCACAGATACGCAGTATTTT. The full variable domain, with the rest looked up from reference TRBV28 and TRBJ2-3, is DVKVTQSSRYLVKRTGEKVFLECVQDMDHENMFWYRQDPGLGLRLIYFSYDVKMKEKGDIPEGYSVSREKKERFSLILESASTNQTSMYLCASSDRTAKPTDTQYFGPGTRLTVL.

This sequence joins TRBV12-5 and TRBJ1-2; the D gene is possibly TRBD1 (6 bases). Looked up from germline, CDR1 is LGHNT and CDR2 is FRNRAP. The CDR3 runs 15 residues. The V end was cut by 6 bases, the J end by 8 bases, with 22 bases between. CDR3 amino acids: CASGQDQGIIGGYTF. CDR3 in DNA: TGTGCTAGTGGCCAGGATCAGGGGATAATAGGGGGCTACACCTTC.

CDR3 loop: CASSSQAGDLYNEQFF. As DNA, the CDR3 is TGTGCCAGCAGTTCCCAAGCGGGAGACCTCTACAATGAGCAGTTCTTC. The chain employs TRBV28 and TRBJ2-1, with 8 bases aligning to TRBD2. CDR3 length equals 16 residues. Per the germline V gene, CDR1 is MDHEN and CDR2 is SYDVKM. J lost 3 bases, V lost 4 bases, and 8 bases had no gene match.

J is TRBJ2-1 and V is TRBV28; perhaps TRBD2 as D (5 bases). The CDR3 contains 15 residues. Between the trimmed V and J ends, which lost 6 bases and 0 bases, there was a span of 12 bases. The germline gives CDR1 MDHEN, CDR2 SYDVKM. The chain's CDR3 is CASSLIGLSYNEQFF. Here the CDR3 DNA reads TGTGCCAGCAGCTTGATAGGACTCTCCTACAATGAGCAGTTCTTC.

The chain has TRBV9 and TRBJ1-2; TRBD1 is a possible D gene (5 bases). In germline, CDR1 is SGDLS, CDR2 YYNGEE. V shed 0 bases and J shed 2 bases, with 8 bases lying between them. This CDR3 has 14 residues. CDR3 loop: CASSVEGVNYGYTF. The CDR3 DNA reads TGTGCCAGCAGCGTAGAAGGGGTCAACTATGGCTACACCTTC. Based on the CDR3 plus reference TRBV9 and TRBJ1-2, the full variable domain is DSGVTQTPKHLITATGQRVTLRCSPRSGDLSVYWYQQSLDQGLQFLIQYYNGEERAKGNILERFSAQQFPDLHSELNLSSLELGDSALYFCASSVEGVNYGYTFGSGTRLTVV.

This CDR3 is CASSETGGEVHEQYF. CDR3 sequence (DNA): TGTGCCAGCAGCGAGACAGGGGGCGAGGTCCACGAGCAGTACTTC. The V call is TRBV9, the J call TRBJ2-7, with 10 bases fitting TRBD1. The CDR3 contains 15 residues. Unmatched junction bases numbered 8, after V lost 3 bases and J lost 5 bases. The germline V gene has CDR1 SGDLS and CDR2 YYNGEE. The full variable domain, rest sourced from reference TRBV9 and TRBJ2-7, is DSGVTQTPKHLITATGQRVTLRCSPRSGDLSVYWYQQSLDQGLQFLIQYYNGEERAKGNILERFSAQQFPDLHSELNLSSLELGDSALYFCASSETGGEVHEQYFGPGTRLTVT.

V usage is TRBV30 and J usage is TRBJ2-3; D uncertain. Germline values: CDR1 GTSNPN, CDR2 SVGIG (reference sequence). The CDR3 length is 12 residues. V lost 2 bases to trimming and J lost 3 bases, with 6 bases between them. In DNA form, the CDR3 reads TGTGCCTGGAGTACAACAACAGATACGCAGTATTTT. Its translation: CAWSTTTDTQYF.

The CDR3 DNA sequence: TGTGCCAGCAGTGAAGGTAGGGGTTCCTACAATGAGCAGTTCTTC. Residues: CASSEGRGSYNEQFF. J is TRBJ2-1 and V is TRBV6-1; maybe TRBD1 (5 bases). Deletions cut 1 base from V and 1 base from J, with 8 bases between. Germline-derived CDR1 and CDR2 are MNHNS and SASEGT. The CDR3 has 15 residues.

The J gene is TRBJ1-2, the V gene TRBV19, with 7 bases matching TRBD1. V lost 3 bases to trimming and J lost 8 bases; unmatched junction nucleotides: 6. CDR1 LNHDA and CDR2 SQIVND come from the germline V gene (reference sequence). CDR3 length equals 13 residues. The CDR3 DNA sequence: TGTGCCAGTAGTATCGACAGGGCAGGCGGCTACACCTTC. Amino acids: CASSIDRAGGYTF. Using reference TRBV19 and TRBJ1-2 for the parts outside the CDR3, the full variable domain is DGGITQSPKYLFRKEGQNVTLSCEQNLNHDAMYWYRQDPGQGLRLIYYSQIVNDFQKGDIAEGYSVSREKKESFPLTVTSAQKNPTAFYLCASSIDRAGGYTFGSGTRLTVV.

The V gene is TRBV9, the J gene TRBJ2-4; 9 bases match TRBD1. The V gene end was trimmed by 4 bases and the J gene end by 1 base; junction bases not matched to a gene: 12. The germline V gene has CDR1 SGDLS and CDR2 YYNGEE. The CDR3 loop spans 18 amino acids. For the CDR3, the DNA is TGTGCCAGCAGCCCGGGACAGGGAATGGGTCCGGCCAAAAACATTCAGTACTTC. As protein: CASSPGQGMGPAKNIQYF.

The genes are TRBV9 and TRBJ2-3, with D possibly being TRBD2 (5 bases). Per germline, CDR1 SGDLS and CDR2 YYNGEE. The CDR3 is 15 amino acids. V shed 1 base and J shed 6 bases, with 15 bases lying between them. In DNA, the CDR3 is TGTGCCAGCAGCGTATCGGACTTCTTAGGGGATACGCAGTATTTT. It is translated as CASSVSDFLGDTQYF.

J is TRBJ2-5 and V is TRBV5-5, with D hard to call. This CDR3 spans 17 amino acids. Deletions cut 4 bases from V and 0 bases from J, with 19 bases between. CDR1 is SGHKS, CDR2 YYEKEE, per germline (reference sequence). As DNA, the CDR3 is TGTGCCAGCAGCCTCTTACCAGAGCCCGTCTACCAAGAGACCCAGTACTTC. It specifies CASSLLPEPVYQETQYF. Based on the CDR3 plus reference TRBV5-5 and TRBJ2-5, the full variable domain is DAGVTQSPTHLIKTRGQQVTLRCSPISGHKSVSWYQQVLGQGPQFIFQYYEKEERGRGNFPDRFSARQFPNYSSELNVNALLLGDSALYLCASSLLPEPVYQETQYFGPGTRLLVL.